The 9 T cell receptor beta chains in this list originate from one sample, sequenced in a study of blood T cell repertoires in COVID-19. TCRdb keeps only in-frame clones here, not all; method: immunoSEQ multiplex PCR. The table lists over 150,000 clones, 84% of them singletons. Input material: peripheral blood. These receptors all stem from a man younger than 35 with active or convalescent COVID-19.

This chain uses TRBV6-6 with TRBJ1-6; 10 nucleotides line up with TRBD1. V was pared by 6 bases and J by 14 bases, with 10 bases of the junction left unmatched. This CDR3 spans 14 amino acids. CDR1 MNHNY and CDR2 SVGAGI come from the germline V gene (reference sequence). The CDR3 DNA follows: TGTGCCAGCAGGTTCGACAGGGGGCGGAACACCCTCCACTTT. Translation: CASRFDRGRNTLHF.

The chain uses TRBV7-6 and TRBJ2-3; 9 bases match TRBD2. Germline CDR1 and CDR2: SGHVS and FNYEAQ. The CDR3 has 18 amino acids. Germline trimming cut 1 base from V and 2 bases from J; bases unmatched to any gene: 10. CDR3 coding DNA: TGTGCCAGCAGCTTAGGGTACCAAGCGGGGGGATCCACAGATACGCAGTATTTT. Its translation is CASSLGYQAGGSTDTQYF.

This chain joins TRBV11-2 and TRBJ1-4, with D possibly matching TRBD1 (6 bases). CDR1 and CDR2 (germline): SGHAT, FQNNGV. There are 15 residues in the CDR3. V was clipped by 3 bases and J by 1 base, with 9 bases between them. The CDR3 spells CASSLQGRTNEKLFF. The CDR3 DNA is TGTGCCAGCAGCTTGCAGGGGAGAACTAATGAAAAACTGTTTTTT.

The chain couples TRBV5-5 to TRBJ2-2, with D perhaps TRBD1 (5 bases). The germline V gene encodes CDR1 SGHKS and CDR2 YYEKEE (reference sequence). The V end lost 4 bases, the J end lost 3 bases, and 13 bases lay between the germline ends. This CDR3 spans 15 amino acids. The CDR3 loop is CASSPELRDTGELFF. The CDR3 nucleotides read TGTGCCAGCAGCCCTGAGCTCAGGGACACCGGGGAGCTGTTTTTT.

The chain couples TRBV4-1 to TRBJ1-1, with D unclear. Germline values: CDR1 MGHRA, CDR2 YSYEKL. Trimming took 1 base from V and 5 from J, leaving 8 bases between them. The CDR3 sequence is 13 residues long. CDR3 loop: CASSQAQLTEAFF. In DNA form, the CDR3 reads TGCGCCAGCAGCCAAGCACAGTTGACTGAAGCTTTCTTT.

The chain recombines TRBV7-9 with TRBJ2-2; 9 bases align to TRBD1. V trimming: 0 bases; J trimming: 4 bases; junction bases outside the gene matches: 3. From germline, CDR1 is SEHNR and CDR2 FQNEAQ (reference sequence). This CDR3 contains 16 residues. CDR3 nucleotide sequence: TGTGCCAGCAGCTTAGCCGGGACAGGGAGCACCGGGGAGCTGTTTTTT. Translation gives CASSLAGTGSTGELFF. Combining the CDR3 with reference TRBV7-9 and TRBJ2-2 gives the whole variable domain DTGVSQNPRHKITKRGQNVTFRCDPISEHNRLYWYRQTLGQGPEFLTYFQNEAQLEKSRLLSDRFSAERPKGSFSTLEIQRTEQGDSAMYLCASSLAGTGSTGELFFGEGSRLTVL.

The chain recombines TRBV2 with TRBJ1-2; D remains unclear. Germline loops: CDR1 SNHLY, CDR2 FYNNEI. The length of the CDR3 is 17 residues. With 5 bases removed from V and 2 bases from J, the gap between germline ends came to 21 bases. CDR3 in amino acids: CASSPSFWRAGNYGYTF. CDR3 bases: TGTGCCAGCAGTCCGAGTTTTTGGAGGGCGGGAAACTATGGCTACACCTTC.

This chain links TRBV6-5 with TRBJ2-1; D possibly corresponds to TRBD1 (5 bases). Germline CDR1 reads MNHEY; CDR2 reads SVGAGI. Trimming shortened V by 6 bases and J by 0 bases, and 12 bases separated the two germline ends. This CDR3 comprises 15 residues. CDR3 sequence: CASRFKGSSYNEQFF. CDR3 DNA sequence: TGTGCCAGCAGGTTCAAGGGGTCCTCCTACAATGAGCAGTTCTTC.

Here the CDR3 DNA reads TGTGCCAGGGGGGGGCTGTGGGCAACTAATGAAAAACTGTTTTTT. Protein sequence: CARGGLWATNEKLFF. The chain carries TRBV14 and TRBJ1-4; a weak D match, TRBD1 (6 bases). The germline V and J ends were trimmed by 9 bases and 0 bases, with 14 bases remaining between them. The CDR3 contains 15 residues. From germline, CDR1 is SGHDN and CDR2 FVKESK. Combining the CDR3 with reference TRBV14 and TRBJ1-4 gives the whole variable domain EAGVTQFPSHSVIEKGQTVTLRCDPISGHDNLYWYRRVMGKEIKFLLHFVKESKQDESGMPNNRFLAERTGGTYSTLKVQPAELEDSGVYFCARGGLWATNEKLFFGSGTQLSVL.